The 2 T cell receptor beta chains listed next were all sequenced from one sample in a study of graft-versus-host responses after intestinal transplantation. The method was immunoSEQ multiplex PCR; TCRdb's version includes in-frame clones alone and lacks a portion of them. The sample lists approximately 90,000 clones; around 90% were seen once. No antigen has been identified for these receptors. The sequencing here drew on unstimulated CD8+ T cells sorted from spleen or lymph node cells, taken before transplant. These receptors came from a human donor who was the organ donor for an intestinal transplant.

This sequence joins TRBV9 and TRBJ1-1; D might be TRBD1 (6 bases). Germline lookup yields CDR1 SGDLS and CDR2 YYNGEE. This CDR3 has 14 amino acids. V lost 3 bases, J lost 1 base, and 10 bases lay in between. The CDR3 DNA follows: TGTGCCAGCAGCGCCGAACAGGGGAACACTGAAGCTTTCTTT. Its translation is CASSAEQGNTEAFF.

The rearrangement joins TRBV6-5 to TRBJ2-7; D is ambiguous. From germline, CDR1 is MNHEY and CDR2 SVGAGI. This CDR3 has 14 residues. With 3 bases removed from V and 1 base from J, the gap between germline ends came to 10 bases. In DNA form, the CDR3 reads TGTGCCAGCAGTTATTACCTTGGATCCTACGAGCAGTACTTC. It yields the protein CASSYYLGSYEQYF.